One sample yielded the 32 T cell receptor beta chains listed below, sequenced in a study of blood T cell repertoires in COVID-19. Assay used: immunoSEQ multiplex PCR; TCRdb lists only in-frame clones, some missing. The table has 75,000 to 90,000 clones, under 95% seen once. The sequenced sample consisted of peripheral blood. All receptors derive from a human donor in a cohort sampled during active COVID-19.

The chain joins TRBV19 to TRBJ1-4, with D unresolved. The V end was cut by 7 bases, the J end by 3 bases, with 12 bases between. Germline CDR1 LNHDA, CDR2 SQIVND (reference sequence). The CDR3 has 14 residues. This CDR3 is CASKARSANEKLFF. DNA of the CDR3: TGTGCCAGTAAGGCGCGAAGCGCTAATGAAAAACTGTTTTTT.

CDR3 bases: TGTGCCAGCAGCACAAGACAGGGCTACGAGCAGTACTTC. It is translated as CASSTRQGYEQYF. The rearrangement uses TRBV11-2 and TRBJ2-7, with 7 bases aligning to TRBD1. CDR1 is SGHAT, CDR2 FQNNGV, per germline. The length of the CDR3 is 13 residues. V lost 5 bases and J lost 3; bases outside the gene matches: 4.

The V and J genes are TRBV3-1 (or the pseudogene TRBV3-2) and TRBJ2-5; possibly TRBD2 for D (7 bases). From germline, CDR1 is LGHDT and CDR2 YNNKEL (reference sequence). The CDR3 has 14 amino acids. V lost 5 bases and J 5 bases, leaving 15 bases between the germline ends. CDR3 region: CASSTGGGSETQYF. The CDR3 nucleotides read TGTGCCAGCAGCACAGGCGGGGGCTCGGAGACCCAGTACTTC.

The rearrangement joins TRBV21-1 to TRBJ1-2. TRBV21-1 is assigned pseudogene status. The CDR3 is 14 amino acids. DNA of the CDR3: TGTGCCAGCAGCGCTCAAGGACTGAACTATGGCTACACCTTC. Translated, it gives CASSAQGLNYGYTF.

This clone came up once. The chain combines TRBV9 with TRBJ2-5, with 7 bases aligning to TRBD1. Germline V lookup: CDR1 SGDLS, CDR2 YYNGEE. The CDR3 covers 16 residues. Trimming removed 0 bases from V and 4 bases from J; junction bases left unmatched: 9. CDR3 sequence (DNA): TGTGCCAGCAGCGTAGCTTCGGGACAGAAAGGAGAGACCCAGTACTTC. It codes for CASSVASGQKGETQYF.

The V and J genes are TRBV5-1 and TRBJ1-3; 12 nucleotides match TRBD1. This CDR3 has 16 residues. Germline V CDR1 and CDR2: SGHRS, YFSETQ. The junction had 5 bases not matched to a gene; V was cut back by 4 bases and J by 3 bases. The CDR3 loop is CASSGDRGLFGNTIYF. The CDR3 bases are TGCGCCAGCAGCGGGGACAGGGGGCTATTTGGAAACACCATATATTTT.

The V gene is TRBV5-1, the J gene TRBJ2-5; 10 bases agree with TRBD2. Germline CDR1 reads SGHRS; CDR2 reads YFSETQ. Unmatched junction bases numbered 7, after V lost 4 bases and J lost 1 base. The CDR3 spans 16 residues. CDR3 nucleotides: TGCGCCAGCAGCCCAACCGGGACTAGCGTCCAAGAGACCCAGTACTTC. Its protein product is CASSPTGTSVQETQYF.

V gene TRBV30 combines with J gene TRBJ1-4; D is possibly TRBD1 (5 bases). Germline V gives CDR1 GTSNPN, CDR2 SVGIG (reference sequence). The CDR3 covers 15 residues. V lost 1 base to trimming and J lost 4 bases, with 13 bases between them. The CDR3 loop reads CAWSGPDTYNEKLFF. CDR3 coding DNA: TGTGCCTGGAGTGGGCCGGACACCTATAATGAAAAACTGTTTTTT. Based on the CDR3 plus reference TRBV30 and TRBJ1-4, the full variable domain is SQTIHQWPATLVQPVGSPLSLECTVEGTSNPNLYWYRQAAGRGLQLLFYSVGIGQISSEVPQNLSASRPQDRQFILSSKKLLLSDSGFYLCAWSGPDTYNEKLFFGSGTQLSVL.

The V gene is TRBV6-4, the J gene TRBJ2-2; 12 nucleotides align to TRBD2. Unmatched junction bases numbered 7, after V lost 5 bases and J lost 0 bases. The CDR3 has 18 residues. Germline V lookup: CDR1 MRHNA, CDR2 SNTAGT. CDR3 region: CASSRLAGGYSNTGELFF. The CDR3, as DNA: TGTGCCAGCAGTCGGCTAGCGGGGGGGTACTCGAACACCGGGGAGCTGTTTTTT.

V usage is TRBV25-1 and J usage is TRBJ1-1; D may be TRBD1 (6 bases). Germline V gene sequence: CDR1 MGHDK, CDR2 SYGVNS. V was trimmed by 2 bases and J by 0 bases, leaving 10 bases between them. The CDR3 spans 15 residues. The CDR3 DNA follows: TGTGCCAGCAGTGAACAAGACAGGATGAACACTGAAGCTTTCTTT. Translated, it gives CASSEQDRMNTEAFF.

This chain links TRBV4-1 with TRBJ2-5; 7 bases agree with TRBD2. CDR3 length: 16 amino acids. Germline CDR1 and CDR2: MGHRA and YSYEKL. Germline trimming cut 3 bases from V and 5 bases from J; bases unmatched to any gene: 12. The CDR3 loop reads CASSQEAGSRAETQYF. The CDR3 region has the DNA TGCGCCAGCAGCCAGGAAGCGGGGTCAAGGGCCGAGACCCAGTACTTC.

The chain links TRBV29-1 to TRBJ1-1; TRBD1 agrees at 7 bases. Germline lookup yields CDR1 SQVTM and CDR2 ANQGSEA. CDR3 length: 13 amino acids. The V gene end was trimmed by 5 bases and the J gene end by 4 bases; junction bases not matched to a gene: 7. The CDR3 nucleotides read TGCAGCGTTTACAGGGGTGGAGGCACTGAAGCTTTCTTT. It is translated as CSVYRGGGTEAFF.

The genes are TRBV7-2 and TRBJ2-2; TRBD2 agrees at 10 bases. The germline V gene encodes CDR1 SGHTA and CDR2 FQGNSA. The trim removed 6 bases at V and 6 bases at J, leaving 10 bases unmatched. The CDR3 has 16 residues. CDR3 residues: CASRPPGLAMAGELFF. In nucleotides, the CDR3 is TGTGCCAGCAGACCTCCGGGACTAGCGATGGCCGGGGAGCTGTTTTTT.

The rearrangement joins TRBV7-9 to TRBJ1-5, with D possibly matching TRBD1 (6 bases). The CDR3 totals 14 residues. CDR1 is SEHNR and CDR2 is FQNEAQ in the germline V gene (reference sequence). V lost 1 base and J lost 4, with 8 bases in between. In nucleotides, the CDR3 is TGTGCCAGCAGCTTAGGTAGGGGGAATCAGCCCCAGCATTTT. Its translation is CASSLGRGNQPQHF.

The chain has TRBV5-6 and TRBJ2-7; D gene ambiguous. The ends were cut back, 0 bases at V and 2 bases at J, with 12 bases in the middle. The CDR3 has 15 amino acids. Germline V gene lookup returns CDR1 SGHDT and CDR2 YYEEEE. The CDR3 DNA reads TGTGCCAGCAGCTTGGCCCTAGTCTTCCCCTACGAGCAGTACTTC. As protein: CASSLALVFPYEQYF.

The chain recombines TRBV5-5 with TRBJ1-1, with 10 bases matching TRBD1. CDR1 and CDR2 from the germline V gene are SGHKS and YYEKEE (reference sequence). CDR3 length: 15 amino acids. V lost 4 bases, J lost 3 bases, and 6 bases stayed unmatched. The CDR3: CASSPLGTGDTEAFF. DNA for the CDR3: TGTGCCAGCAGCCCCCTCGGGACAGGGGACACTGAAGCTTTCTTT. The complete variable domain, with remaining parts taken from reference TRBV5-5 and TRBJ1-1, reads DAGVTQSPTHLIKTRGQQVTLRCSPISGHKSVSWYQQVLGQGPQFIFQYYEKEERGRGNFPDRFSARQFPNYSSELNVNALLLGDSALYLCASSPLGTGDTEAFFGQGTRLTVV.

The chain recombines TRBV7-8 with TRBJ2-7; TRBD2 is a possible D gene (7 bases). CDR1 SGHVS and CDR2 FQNEAQ come from the germline V gene. The CDR3 totals 15 residues. The ends were cut back, 5 bases at V and 4 bases at J, with 18 bases in the middle. In nucleotides, the CDR3 is TGTGCCAGCAGCCCTAGGGGGGGGGCCGGTTACGAGCAGTACTTC. Translated, it gives CASSPRGGAGYEQYF. The full variable domain, completed using reference TRBV7-8 and TRBJ2-7, is GAGVSQSPRYKVAKRGQDVALRCDPISGHVSLFWYQQALGQGPEFLTYFQNEAQLDKSGLPSDRFFAERPEGSVSTLKIQRTQQEDSAVYLCASSPRGGAGYEQYFGPGTRLTVT.

The rearrangement uses TRBV10-3 and TRBJ1-1; 8 bases match TRBD1. In germline, CDR1 is ENHRY, CDR2 SYGVKD. The ends lost 5 bases at V and 4 bases at J; junction bases unmatched: 12. The CDR3 has 16 residues. The CDR3 is CAISLKPTGEATEAFF. For the CDR3, the DNA is TGTGCCATCAGTCTGAAACCGACAGGGGAGGCCACTGAAGCTTTCTTT.

The chain is built from TRBV7-2 and TRBJ2-1, with 8 bases that match TRBD2. The CDR3 contains 17 residues. Per germline, CDR1 SGHTA and CDR2 FQGNSA. V dropped 1 base and J dropped 5; count of bases not matched to a gene: 10. In DNA form, the CDR3 reads TGTGCCAGCAGCTTAGTAGCGAGCCGGGGGGGTAACAATGAGCAGTTCTTC. Amino acids: CASSLVASRGGNNEQFF.

The chain couples TRBV18 to TRBJ1-2; 9 bases are a match to TRBD1. Per germline, CDR1 KGHSH and CDR2 LQKENI. CDR3 length equals 15 residues. Losses at the gene ends were 6 bases for V and 4 bases for J; bases not matched to a gene: 9. The CDR3 DNA reads TGTGCCAGCTCCCCCGGACAGGGGAGGATCTATGGCTACACCTTC. Translated, it gives CASSPGQGRIYGYTF.

This clone is medium-sized within its sample. The J gene is TRBJ2-7, the V gene TRBV4-1; D possibly corresponds to TRBD2 (6 bases). V lost 1 base and J 4 bases, leaving 11 bases between the germline ends. In germline, CDR1 is MGHRA, CDR2 YSYEKL. CDR3 size: 14 residues. Here the CDR3 DNA reads TGCGCCAGCAGCCAAGGGTTTGGGACTTACGAGCAGTACTTC. This gives the protein CASSQGFGTYEQYF.

The chain joins TRBV5-1 to TRBJ1-2, with D tentatively TRBD1 (6 bases). The CDR3 runs to 13 residues. The V end lost 7 bases, the J end lost 8 bases, and 18 bases lay between the germline ends. Germline CDR1 reads SGHRS; CDR2 reads YFSETQ. Here the CDR3 reads CASGIGTPRGYTF. Written as DNA, the CDR3 is TGCGCCAGCGGGATCGGGACACCCCGCGGCTACACCTTC.

This chain connects TRBV6-5 to TRBJ2-7; D may be TRBD1 (6 bases). Germline values: CDR1 MNHEY, CDR2 SVGAGI. V lost 2 bases to trimming and J lost 0 bases, with 8 bases between them. The CDR3 length is 14 residues. This CDR3 reads CASSYADSSYEQYF. CDR3 nucleotides: TGTGCCAGCAGTTACGCGGACAGCTCCTACGAGCAGTACTTC.

The genes are TRBV30 and TRBJ2-7, with 7 bases aligning to TRBD2. The V gene end was trimmed by 3 bases and the J gene end by 6 bases; junction bases not matched to a gene: 5. Germline V CDR1 and CDR2: GTSNPN, SVGIG (reference sequence). This CDR3 is built from 12 residues. CDR3 region: CAWSLGGSEQYF. The CDR3 DNA reads TGTGCCTGGAGCCTGGGGGGGAGCGAGCAGTACTTC.

The chain has TRBV9 and TRBJ2-1; 10 positions match TRBD1. Germline V gene lookup returns CDR1 SGDLS and CDR2 YYNGEE. The CDR3 spans 15 residues. V lost 4 bases, J lost 8 bases, and 9 bases stayed unmatched. The CDR3 protein is CASSPRGDRGDEQFF. CDR3 DNA sequence: TGTGCCAGCAGCCCGAGAGGGGACAGGGGCGATGAGCAGTTCTTC.

V and J are TRBV9 and TRBJ2-7; TRBD1 might be the D (5 bases). This CDR3 comprises 15 residues. V lost 0 bases to trimming and J lost 2 bases, with 12 bases between them. The germline gives CDR1 SGDLS, CDR2 YYNGEE. CDR3: CASSVDIDSTYEQYF. The CDR3 DNA sequence: TGTGCCAGCAGCGTAGACATAGACAGCACCTACGAGCAGTACTTC.

The rearrangement joins TRBV4-3 to TRBJ1-4; perhaps TRBD1 as D (6 bases). This CDR3 has 14 amino acids. Trimming removed 5 bases at V and 5 bases at J, with 12 bases between. Germline assignment: CDR1 LGHNA and CDR2 YSLEER. The DNA of the CDR3 is TGCGCCAGCAGCTCCGGGACACCAAATGAAAAACTGTTTTTT. Its translation is CASSSGTPNEKLFF.

The CDR3 here is CASSLVVGRGNTEAFF. The CDR3 nucleotides are TGCGCCAGCAGCTTGGTAGTGGGGCGGGGAAACACTGAAGCTTTCTTT. J is TRBJ1-1 and V is TRBV5-1, with D possibly TRBD1 on 5 matching bases. Germline CDR1 and CDR2: SGHRS and YFSETQ. CDR3 length: 16 amino acids. V lost 0 bases, J lost 2 bases, and 14 bases lay in between.

This chain uses TRBV7-3 with TRBJ1-1; 8 bases line up with TRBD1. The CDR3 covers 14 residues. Trimming took 2 bases from V and 5 from J; bases not matched to a gene: 4. Germline lookup yields CDR1 SGHTA and CDR2 FQGTGA. The CDR3 nucleotides are TGTGCCAGCAGCTTAGACAGGGGAGGGACTGAAGCTTTCTTT. This encodes CASSLDRGGTEAFF.

The V gene is TRBV7-2, the J gene TRBJ2-2, with 7 bases matching TRBD1. Per the germline V gene, CDR1 is SGHTA and CDR2 is FQGNSA. The CDR3 is 15 amino acids. Trimming cost V 6 bases and J 1 base; bases outside gene matches: 5. CDR3 sequence: CASRTQGQNTGELFF. The CDR3 nucleotides are TGTGCCAGCAGAACACAGGGGCAGAACACCGGGGAGCTGTTTTTT.

The chain is built from TRBV18 and TRBJ2-5; TRBD1 is a possible D gene (6 bases). Germline V CDR1 and CDR2: KGHSH, LQKENI. Trimming shortened V by 2 bases and J by 4 bases, and 17 bases separated the two germline ends. The CDR3 has 16 amino acids. The CDR3 DNA sequence: TGTGCCAGCTCACCAACGAGTGCAGGGGCTGGAGAGACCCAGTACTTC. It yields the protein CASSPTSAGAGETQYF.

This chain links TRBV19 with TRBJ1-1; 7 bases agree with TRBD1. Looked up from germline, CDR1 is LNHDA and CDR2 is SQIVND (reference sequence). V shed 8 bases and J 1 base; nucleotides not matched to a gene: 4. This CDR3 is built from 13 residues. This CDR3 is CASGRTGNTEAFF. The CDR3 nucleotides read TGTGCCAGTGGAAGGACAGGGAACACTGAAGCTTTCTTT.